The subject of this entry is one TCR beta chain. As processed by the authors: For nucleated cells, counts were estimated from reference gene primer amplification. The data were produced by immunoSEQ multiplex PCR, yet TCRdb's version contains in-frame clones alone and is incomplete. D and trimming come from the DNA, and the V and J calls and clone size come from that table. The sample shows about 40,000 clones, 85% to 90% of them seen only once. This CDR3 has 15 residues. Trimming cost V 5 bases and J 4 bases, with 17 bases left between them. Germline V gene lookup returns CDR1 SNHLY and CDR2 FYNNEI. The sample belongs to a study of blood T cell repertoires in COVID-19. As for the study in general: Acute-phase and convalescent COVID-19 samples originated in the United States, Italy and Spain. PBMCs, B-cell-depleted T cells, or T cells provided the cDNA or gDNA that made up the material.

This sequence was found in a man aged 45-60 years in a cohort sampled during active COVID-19. Sequencing was performed on peripheral blood. The chain carries TRBV2 and TRBJ1-1; a possible D gene is TRBD1 (5 bases). In DNA form, the CDR3 reads TGTGCCAGCAGTTACGAAGGGACTAGGGGCACTGAAGCTTTCTTT. Translated, it gives CASSYEGTRGTEAFF.